One and the same sample provided the 29 T cell receptor beta chains below, sequenced in a study of CD8 T cells in ankylosing spondylitis. MiXCR, applied by TCRdb to the 5' RACE reads, yields one record per CDR3 protein. Found here are roughly 240,000 distinct CDR3 sequences, under 35% of them singletons; the top ten hold 4% to 5%. Sequenced sample: blood, either unsorted or a sorted T cell fraction (not recorded which). These TCRs come from a male donor with ankylosing spondylitis or in good health (not recorded which).

This clonotype was seen more than once but under ten times. The chain employs TRBV20-1 and TRBJ2-5, with a possible D match to TRBD2 (5 bases). The CDR3 covers 15 residues. CDR1 is DFQATT and CDR2 is SNEGSKA in the germline V gene (reference sequence). V lost 0 bases, J lost 5 bases, and 16 bases lay in between. DNA for the CDR3: TGCAGTGCTAGAGATAGTCGGGAAATCGGCGAGACCCAGTACTTC. As protein: CSARDSREIGETQYF.

This chain connects TRBV12-3 or TRBV12-4 to TRBJ1-1; 7 nucleotides align to TRBD1. The CDR3 consists of 15 residues. After removal of 3 bases from V and 1 base from J, the junction contained 5 bases not matched to a gene. CDR3 sequence reads: CASSLARGGNTEAFF. In nucleotides, the CDR3 is TGTGCCAGCAGTTTGGCCAGGGGGGGGAACACTGAAGCTTTCTTT.

The rearrangement links TRBV4-1 to TRBJ1-4, with D unresolved. Looked up from germline, CDR1 is MGHRA and CDR2 is YSYEKL. This CDR3 is built from 16 residues. Trimming removed 0 bases at V and 0 bases at J, with 8 bases between. The CDR3 sequence is CASSQDPSSTNEKLFF. The CDR3 DNA reads TGCGCCAGCAGCCAAGACCCCTCCTCAACTAATGAAAAACTGTTTTTT.

The chain has TRBV7-9 and TRBJ2-7; D might be TRBD2 (6 bases). Per the germline V gene, CDR1 is SEHNR and CDR2 is FQNEAQ (reference sequence). The CDR3 covers 12 residues. Between the trimmed V and J ends, which lost 7 bases and 5 bases, there was a span of 12 bases. The CDR3 is CASIVAENEQYF. The CDR3 coding sequence is TGTGCCAGCATCGTAGCGGAAAACGAGCAGTACTTC.

The CDR3 nucleotides are TGCAGCGTCGCGGATGTAGGCGCTAAGCCCCCACAAGAGACCCAGTACTTC. Amino acids: CSVADVGAKPPQETQYF. V and J are TRBV29-1 and TRBJ2-5; D remains ambiguous. The germline V gene has CDR1 SQVTM and CDR2 ANQGSEA. The ends were cut back, 6 bases at V and 2 bases at J, with 25 bases in the middle. The CDR3 is made up of 17 amino acids. The full variable domain, rest sourced from reference TRBV29-1 and TRBJ2-5, is SAVISQKPSRDICQRGTSLTIQCQVDSQVTMMFWYRQQPGQSLTLIATANQGSEATYESGFVIDKFPISRPNLTFSTLTVSNMSPEDSSIYLCSVADVGAKPPQETQYFGPGTRLLVL.

The chain uses TRBV20-1 and TRBJ2-7, with D perhaps matching TRBD2 (5 bases). Germline V CDR1 and CDR2: DFQATT, SNEGSKA (reference sequence). The CDR3 is 14 residues long. Deletions cut 5 bases from V and 5 bases from J, with 19 bases between. CDR3 residues: CSAYRRRRGHEQYF. CDR3 nucleotides: TGCAGTGCTTATAGGAGGAGACGGGGTCACGAGCAGTACTTC.

The chain is built from TRBV27 and TRBJ2-7; 9 nucleotides agree with TRBD1. V was pared by 2 bases and J by 4 bases, with 3 bases of the junction left unmatched. The germline V gene has CDR1 MNHEY and CDR2 SMNVEV (reference sequence). The CDR3 length is 14 residues. CDR3 residues: CASSLRTGVYEQYF. The CDR3 DNA is TGTGCCAGCAGTTTAAGGACAGGGGTTTACGAGCAGTACTTC.

The chain has TRBV10-3 and TRBJ2-3; 9 bases are shared with TRBD1. After removal of 10 bases from V and 6 bases from J, the junction contained 17 bases not matched to a gene. Germline CDR1 ENHRY, CDR2 SYGVKD. The CDR3 loop spans 16 amino acids. CDR3 nucleotide sequence: TGTGCCACCGGGACGGGACAGGGCCAATCTTTGGATACGCAGTATTTT. Protein sequence: CATGTGQGQSLDTQYF.

This clonotype was picked up a small number of times. The rearrangement joins TRBV20-1 to TRBJ1-5, with a weak D call TRBD1 (5 bases). CDR1 and CDR2 from the germline V gene are DFQATT and SNEGSKA (reference sequence). Trimming took 6 bases from V and 4 from J, leaving 10 bases between them. The CDR3 has 12 residues. CDR3 loop: CSAPQGNQPQHF. CDR3 DNA: TGCAGTGCCCCCCAGGGTAATCAGCCCCAGCATTTT.

The chain recombines TRBV18 with TRBJ1-5, with unresolved D. The CDR3 has 13 amino acids. V lost 5 bases and J 5 bases, leaving 10 bases between the germline ends. Germline CDR1 and CDR2: KGHSH and LQKENI. Here the CDR3 DNA reads TGTGCCAGCTCAACGTACTCCGATCAGCCCCAGCATTTT. It codes for CASSTYSDQPQHF.

The rearrangement uses TRBV10-3 and TRBJ1-2, with D perhaps TRBD1 (5 bases). The V and J ends lost 7 bases and 5 bases respectively, with 11 bases between them. Germline V gene sequence: CDR1 ENHRY, CDR2 SYGVKD. The CDR3 totals 12 residues. This CDR3 reads CAITGDFYGYTF. The CDR3 DNA reads TGTGCCATCACCGGGGACTTTTATGGCTACACCTTC.

V gene TRBV10-3 combines with J gene TRBJ2-7; 8 bases map to TRBD1. With V trimmed by 10 bases and J by 2 bases, 10 bases remained unmatched. The CDR3 is 14 amino acids. CDR1 and CDR2 from the germline V gene are ENHRY and SYGVKD. The CDR3 nucleotides read TGTGCCACGGCCACCGGACAGGGTACCTACGAGCAGTACTTC. It is translated as CATATGQGTYEQYF.

Ten or more counts support this clonotype. The J gene is TRBJ2-3, the V gene TRBV6-5, with D unclear. The CDR3 is 16 residues long. V was trimmed by 4 bases and J by 5 bases, leaving 19 bases between them. Looked up from germline, CDR1 is MNHEY and CDR2 is SVGAGI. CDR3: CASSSAGPGVGDTQYF. The CDR3 DNA is TGTGCCAGCAGTTCGGCAGGACCTGGCGTGGGAGATACGCAGTATTTT.

The genes are TRBV20-1 and TRBJ2-3, with a weak D call TRBD1 (6 bases). The CDR3 is 13 amino acids. CDR1 DFQATT and CDR2 SNEGSKA come from the germline V gene (reference sequence). V was cut by 3 bases and J by 7 bases, with 14 bases left in between. CDR3 sequence reads: CSASHPGANTQYF. CDR3 nucleotides: TGCAGTGCTAGCCACCCAGGGGCGAATACGCAGTATTTT.

The chain couples TRBV12-3 or TRBV12-4 to TRBJ1-1; D possibly corresponds to TRBD1 (6 bases). This CDR3 has 14 residues. Trimming cost V 7 bases and J 4 bases, with 16 bases left between them. The CDR3 reads CASITEQGGTEAFF. CDR3 nucleotide sequence: TGTGCCAGCATTACCGAACAGGGTGGCACTGAAGCTTTCTTT.

This clonotype was observed a handful of times. This chain uses TRBV12-3 or TRBV12-4 with TRBJ1-1, with D perhaps matching TRBD1 (6 bases). This CDR3 comprises 13 residues. V was pared by 6 bases and J by 4 bases, with 12 bases between. The CDR3 reads CASSPGDFTEAFF. CDR3 nucleotides: TGTGCCAGCAGCCCAGGGGATTTCACTGAAGCTTTCTTT.

V usage is TRBV6-1 and J usage is TRBJ2-7, with D unclear. Per germline, CDR1 MNHNS and CDR2 SASEGT. The CDR3 totals 15 residues. V shed 6 bases and J shed 2 bases, with 17 bases lying between them. The CDR3 nucleotides read TGTGCCAGCAGGCCTCAGGACGGATCCACCTACGAGCAGTACTTC. Translating it yields CASRPQDGSTYEQYF.

Only a few counts were recorded for this clonotype. The chain has TRBV5-5 and TRBJ2-2, with TRBD2 identical over 9 bases. There are 16 residues in the CDR3. Germline V lookup: CDR1 SGHKS, CDR2 YYEKEE (reference sequence). Trimming cost V 6 bases and J 3 bases; bases outside gene matches: 9. In DNA form, the CDR3 reads TGTGCCAGCACACCCGGACTAGCGTCCTACACCGGGGAGCTGTTTTTT. Amino acids: CASTPGLASYTGELFF.

The chain links TRBV25-1 to TRBJ2-3; 7 nucleotides line up with TRBD2. Per germline, CDR1 MGHDK and CDR2 SYGVNS. Trimming removed 0 bases from V and 3 bases from J; junction bases left unmatched: 12. This CDR3 comprises 18 residues. CDR3 sequence (DNA): TGTGCCAGCAGTGAATATTTCGGGGTAGCGGGTGGGACAGATACGCAGTATTTT. Amino acids: CASSEYFGVAGGTDTQYF.

The V and J genes are TRBV28 and TRBJ2-1, with D possibly matching TRBD1 (5 bases). Germline V gene lookup returns CDR1 MDHEN and CDR2 SYDVKM. V was cut by 5 bases and J by 7 bases, with 15 bases left in between. The CDR3 is made up of 14 amino acids. The CDR3 spells CASSTRQTQNEQFF. The CDR3 DNA sequence: TGTGCCAGCAGTACAAGACAGACACAGAATGAGCAGTTCTTC.

The chain recombines TRBV12-5 with TRBJ2-5; D is undetermined. With 1 base removed from V and 4 bases from J, the gap between germline ends came to 7 bases. The CDR3 loop spans 13 amino acids. The germline CDR1 and CDR2 sequences are LGHNT and FRNRAP. DNA of the CDR3: TGTGCTAGTGGTTTGGATTCAGCAGAGACCCAGTACTTC. It encodes CASGLDSAETQYF. The variable domain in full, completed from reference TRBV12-5 and TRBJ2-5, reads DARVTQTPRHKVTEMGQEVTMRCQPILGHNTVFWYRQTMMQGLELLAYFRNRAPLDDSGMPKDRFSAEMPDATLATLKIQPSEPRDSAVYFCASGLDSAETQYFGPGTRLLVL.

The chain joins TRBV5-1 to TRBJ2-4; 8 bases are shared with TRBD1. Germline V CDR1 and CDR2: SGHRS, YFSETQ. V trimming: 4 bases; J trimming: 5 bases; junction bases outside the gene matches: 5. The CDR3 is made up of 14 amino acids. As DNA, the CDR3 is TGCGCCAGCAGCCCCCGGGACAGGCAAAACATTCAGTACTTC. Its protein is CASSPRDRQNIQYF.

This rearrangement joins TRBV2 to TRBJ1-5, with 8 bases identical to TRBD1. In germline, CDR1 is SNHLY, CDR2 FYNNEI. Germline trimming cut 9 bases from V and 7 bases from J; bases unmatched to any gene: 14. The CDR3 is made up of 15 amino acids. The CDR3 loop is CASRQGPYEGQPQHF. The CDR3 nucleotides read TGTGCCAGTCGACAGGGGCCGTATGAGGGGCAGCCCCAGCATTTT.

The rearrangement uses TRBV28 and TRBJ2-7, with D maybe TRBD1 (6 bases). This CDR3 spans 14 amino acids. The V gene lost 5 bases and the J gene lost 2 bases, with 13 bases spanning the gap. Germline CDR1 is MDHEN and CDR2 is SYDVKM. CDR3 loop: CASSKFRGPYEQYF. The CDR3 region has the DNA TGTGCCAGCAGTAAATTCAGGGGCCCCTACGAGCAGTACTTC.

This clonotype was counted between two and nine times. This rearrangement joins TRBV20-1 to TRBJ2-1; perhaps TRBD2 as D (6 bases). This CDR3 spans 13 amino acids. Germline V CDR1 and CDR2: DFQATT, SNEGSKA (reference sequence). In DNA form, the CDR3 reads TGCAGGGCAGCGGGTGGGACCTACAATGAGCAGTTCTTC. Translation: CRAAGGTYNEQFF.

There are many counts of this clonotype. This chain uses TRBV28 with TRBJ2-7; 9 nucleotides agree with TRBD1. The length of the CDR3 is 15 residues. The V gene end was trimmed by 3 bases and the J gene end by 2 bases; junction bases not matched to a gene: 5. CDR1 MDHEN and CDR2 SYDVKM come from the germline V gene. In DNA, the CDR3 is TGTGCCAGCAGTTTTCGGGACAGGGTCACCTACGAGCAGTACTTC. It codes for CASSFRDRVTYEQYF.

Only a few counts were recorded for this clonotype. The CDR3 nucleotides are TGTGCCAGCAGCTTTTGGGAAACCAATCAGCCCCAGCATTTT. Protein product: CASSFWETNQPQHF. The rearrangement uses TRBV5-5 and TRBJ1-5; no clear D gene. From germline, CDR1 is SGHKS and CDR2 YYEKEE (reference sequence). V gave up 2 bases and J gave up 3 bases, with 9 bases separating them. This CDR3 has 14 residues.

The chain combines TRBV7-6 with TRBJ1-2; no clear D gene. The CDR3 runs to 16 residues. The V gene's germline CDR1 is SGHVS and CDR2 FNYEAQ. With 2 bases removed from V and 2 bases from J, the gap between germline ends came to 15 bases. Here the CDR3 reads CASSLPARRTNYGYTF. The CDR3 region has the DNA TGTGCCAGCAGCTTACCAGCTCGACGGACCAACTATGGCTACACCTTC.

The chain recombines TRBV3-1 with TRBJ2-5, with no clear D. Per the germline V gene, CDR1 is LGHDT and CDR2 is YNNKEL (reference sequence). The CDR3 covers 16 residues. V was shortened by 0 bases and J by 5 bases, with 16 bases between the two germline ends. The CDR3 bases are TGTGCCAGCAGCCAAGAATGGAGAGCACTCCGGGAGACCCAGTACTTC. Protein: CASSQEWRALRETQYF.